Listed below are T cell receptor beta chains from one sample, sequenced in a study of T cell responses to AZD1222 COVID-19 vaccine. Sequencing used immunoSEQ multiplex PCR; TCRdb keeps in-frame clones, though not all of them. The sample has under 200,000 clones; roughly nine tenths are singletons. This material consisted of peripheral blood, taken on day 0 of AZD1222 vaccination. The receptors were gathered from an adult in good health. The CDR3 runs from the conserved cysteine through the conserved F or W. D genes are given only for firm matches. Only part of the rows carry a size: once, few, many, or a class if the clone is expanded.

J gene | D gene | clone size | V gene | CDR3 DNA | CDR3 protein
TRBJ2-3 | NA | NA | TRBV4-3 | TGCGCCAGCAGCCAAGTGATAGGAACTTTGGATACGCAGTATTTT | CASSQVIGTLDTQYF
TRBJ2-7 | NA | NA | TRBV27 | TGTGCCAGCAGTTATAAGTCATCCTACTACGAGCAGTACTTC | CASSYKSSYYEQYF
TRBJ1-2 | TRBD1 | NA | TRBV5-4 | TGTGCCAGCAGCTCCGGGACAGTTAACTATGGCTACACCTTC | CASSSGTVNYGYTF
TRBJ1-4 | TRBD1 | NA | TRBV5-4 | TGTGCCAGCAGCACCCGACAGGGGAGAGGTGAAAAACTGTTTTTT | CASSTRQGRGEKLFF
TRBJ2-7 | NA | NA | TRBV27 | TGTGCCAGCAGTTTGGGAGGAAGTCCCTACGAGCAGTACTTC | CASSLGGSPYEQYF
TRBJ1-6 | TRBD1 | NA | TRBV6-5 | TGTGCCAGCAGTTACGTCCCAGGGGGTAGTCCACCCCTCCACTTT | CASSYVPGGSPPLHF
TRBJ2-2 | NA | NA | TRBV5-1 | TGCGCCAGCAGCTTGGGACGGGGAAAGGAGACCGGGGAGCTGTTTTTT | CASSLGRGKETGELFF
TRBJ1-6 | NA | once | TRBV11-2 | TGTGCCAGCAGTTTACCGGGATCCTATAATTCACCCCTCCACTTT | CASSLPGSYNSPLHF
TRBJ2-1 | NA | NA | TRBV20-1 | TGCAGTGCGGGACGCGCTAATGAGCAGTTCTTC | CSAGRANEQFF
TRBJ2-3 | NA | once | TRBV11-2 | TGTGCCAGCAGCTTAGCTCAGGGCACAGGGCTAACTAGCACAGATACGCAGTATTTT | CASSLAQGTGLTSTDTQYF
TRBJ2-1 | TRBD2 | NA | TRBV9 | TGTGCCAGCAGCGTGATAGCGGGGGGCCCTAACAATGAGCAGTTCTTC | CASSVIAGGPNNEQFF
TRBJ1-2 | NA | NA | TRBV19 | TGTGCCAGTAAGAACAAGACCTATGGCTACACCTTC | CASKNKTYGYTF
TRBJ1-2 | NA | NA | TRBV5-4 | TGTGCCAGCAGCTCGGGGCCTCTCTCCTATGGCTACACCTTC | CASSSGPLSYGYTF
TRBJ1-2 | NA | NA | TRBV27 | TGTGCCAGTAGGCAACCGGGAAACAACTATGGCTACACCTTC | CASRQPGNNYGYTF
TRBJ1-2 | NA | NA | TRBV12-3/TRBV12-4 | TGTGCCAGCAGTCCACAGGGAGGTGGCTACACCTTC | CASSPQGGGYTF
TRBJ2-7 | NA | NA | TRBV2 | TGTGCCAGCAGTGAAAGGGGACCGACCCCTCCGAGCGAGCAGTACTTC | CASSERGPTPPSEQYF
TRBJ1-6 | NA | NA | TRBV6-2/TRBV6-3 | TGTGCCAGCAGTTACCGCGTCGACAATTCACCCCTCCACTTT | CASSYRVDNSPLHF
TRBJ1-1 | NA | few | TRBV19 | TGTGCCAGTAGTATAGGACAGAACACTGAAGCTTTCTTT | CASSIGQNTEAFF
TRBJ2-7 | NA | NA | TRBV20-1 | TGCAGTGCTAGCCCTGGGACCGAGCAGTACTTC | CSASPGTEQYF
TRBJ2-1 | NA | NA | TRBV7-2 | TGTGCCAGCAGCTTCGGGGTCGGAGGGAATGAGCAGTTCTTC | CASSFGVGGNEQFF
TRBJ2-5 | TRBD2 | NA | TRBV7-6 | TGTGCCAGTACCTTAGCGGGGGGCTCAGAGACCCAGTACTTC | CASTLAGGSETQYF
TRBJ1-2 | TRBD1 | NA | TRBV6-6 | TGTGCCAGCAGTTACATACTAGGACAGGGGGATGGCTACACCTTC | CASSYILGQGDGYTF
TRBJ2-3 | NA | NA | TRBV7-6 | TGTGCCAGCAGCTTAGGGTCCCACCCAACAGATACGCAGTATTTT | CASSLGSHPTDTQYF
TRBJ2-5 | TRBD2 | few | TRBV7-2 | TGTGCCAGCAGCCCAGACGGGGGGAATGGGGAGACCCAGTACTTC | CASSPDGGNGETQYF
TRBJ2-5 | NA | NA | TRBV11-2 | TGTGCCAGCAGCGAACACCAAGAGACCCAGTACTTC | CASSEHQETQYF
TRBJ2-7 | NA | NA | TRBV10-3 | TGTGCCATCAGTGAGTCTGGGGTCGAGCAGTACTTC | CAISESGVEQYF
TRBJ2-6 | NA | NA | TRBV5-1 | TGCGCCAGCGCCAAAGACGGGGGATCAGGGGCCAACGTCCTGACTTTC | CASAKDGGSGANVLTF
TRBJ1-3 | NA | NA | TRBV9 | TGTGCCAGCAGCGTAGTGGAAGGAAACACCATATATTTT | CASSVVEGNTIYF
TRBJ1-1 | TRBD1 | NA | TRBV7-2 | TGTGCCAGCAGCTATACAGGGGGCAAGACTTTCTTT | CASSYTGGKTFF
TRBJ1-5 | TRBD1 | NA | TRBV7-3 | TGTGCCAGCAGCGAGGGGGCTCGACAGCCCCAGCATTTT | CASSEGARQPQHF
TRBJ1-2 | TRBD1 | once | TRBV19 | TGTGCCAGTTCTCTCGACACCGGGACAGGGGGCACATTTGGCGGCTACACCTTC | CASSLDTGTGGTFGGYTF
TRBJ1-5 | TRBD1 | once | TRBV6-1 | TGTGCCAGCAGTGGGTCGGACAGGGAGGTATTTATGAGCAATCAGCCCCAGCATTTT | CASSGSDREVFMSNQPQHF
TRBJ1-1 | NA | NA | TRBV21-1 | TGTGCCAGCAGCAATCTAGCGCAAACTGAAGCTTTCTTT | CASSNLAQTEAFF
TRBJ2-2 | TRBD1 | once | TRBV5-5 | TGTGCCAGCAGCTTGTTGGGGACAGCGAACACCGGGGAGCTGTTTTTT | CASSLLGTANTGELFF
TRBJ1-1 | NA | NA | TRBV28 | TGTGCCAGCAGTTCAAGCGAACTGACAGCGATTTTAACTGAAGCTTTCTTT | CASSSSELTAILTEAFF
TRBJ1-1 | NA | once | TRBV6-4 | TGTGCCAGCAGTCGGACAGTGAACACTGAAGCTTTCTTT | CASSRTVNTEAFF
TRBJ2-5 | NA | NA | TRBV10-2 | TGCGCCAGCGAATACCCCCAAGAGACCCAGTACTTC | CASEYPQETQYF
TRBJ2-1 | TRBD2 | NA | TRBV9 | TGTGCCAGCAGCGTAGTCGGGCGGGATAGCGGGGGCCCAAGCTCCTACAATGAGCAGTTCTTC | CASSVVGRDSGGPSSYNEQFF
TRBJ1-4 | TRBD1 | NA | TRBV3-1/TRBV3-2 | TGTGCCAGCAGCCAGGAATTGGGACAGGGAGGCGAAAAACTGTTTTTT | CASSQELGQGGEKLFF
TRBJ1-1 | NA | NA | TRBV19 | TGTGCCAGTAGCATCACAGATCCAGGGACTGAAGCTTTCTTT | CASSITDPGTEAFF
TRBJ2-7 | NA | NA | TRBV28 | TGTGCCAGCAGTTCGCTGGGGTCCCACGAGCAGTACTTC | CASSSLGSHEQYF
TRBJ2-3 | TRBD1 | NA | TRBV6-5 | TGTGCCAGCGGGGACAGGGTGGGCACAGATACGCAGTATTTT | CASGDRVGTDTQYF
TRBJ2-1 | NA | once | TRBV30 | TGTGCCTGGAGACACTCCGGGACGGGGCAGTTCTTC | CAWRHSGTGQFF
TRBJ1-2 | TRBD1 | NA | TRBV2 | TGTGCCAGCAGGACAACAGGGGGCAACTATGGCTACACCTTC | CASRTTGGNYGYTF
TRBJ2-7 | TRBD2 | NA | TRBV10-3 | TGTGCCATCAGTGAGATCGGGGGAGGGATTTACGAGCAGTACTTC | CAISEIGGGIYEQYF
TRBJ2-1 | TRBD2 | NA | TRBV29-1 | TGCAGCGTCCGATCTAGCGGGTCCTACAATGAGCAGTTCTTC | CSVRSSGSYNEQFF
TRBJ2-5 | TRBD2 | NA | TRBV14 | TGTGCCAGCAGCCGGGGGACTAGCGGGGGCACAGAGACCCAGTACTTC | CASSRGTSGGTETQYF
TRBJ2-5 | NA | NA | TRBV27 | TGTGCCAGCAGTCGTTTACTTGAGGGGAGGTCAGTCGAGACCCAGTACTTC | CASSRLLEGRSVETQYF
TRBJ2-1 | TRBD2 | NA | TRBV29-1 | TGCAGCTCTAGGACTAGCGGCCATGAGCAGTTCTTC | CSSRTSGHEQFF
TRBJ2-1 | TRBD2 | NA | TRBV11-2 | TGTGCCAGCAGCCCTCTAGCCGGGAGGGCCCTAAATGAGCAGTTCTTC | CASSPLAGRALNEQFF
TRBJ2-3 | TRBD2 | NA | TRBV9 | TGTGCCAGCAGCGTAAGTGGGACTAGCGGGGCTGGAGATACGCAGTATTTT | CASSVSGTSGAGDTQYF
TRBJ1-2 | NA | NA | TRBV2 | TGTGCCAGCAGTGCGGAGATAGGACACTTGACTTATGGCTACACCTTC | CASSAEIGHLTYGYTF
TRBJ2-3 | TRBD2 | NA | TRBV10-3 | TGTGCCATCAGAGAACCGGGACTAGCTGTTCCGGATACGCAGTATTTT | CAIREPGLAVPDTQYF
TRBJ2-7 | TRBD2 | NA | TRBV27 | TGTGCCAGCAGTTTACGCGGGGGAATCGACGAGCAGTACTTC | CASSLRGGIDEQYF
TRBJ1-1 | NA | NA | TRBV4-3 | TGCGCCAGCAGCCAAGAACCCGGGGGCGTTGGGACTGAAGCTTTCTTT | CASSQEPGGVGTEAFF
TRBJ2-7 | NA | once | TRBV19 | TGTGCCAGTAGCCCCTCACCTACATCCATCTACGAGCAGTACTTC | CASSPSPTSIYEQYF
TRBJ2-7 | NA | NA | TRBV6-2/TRBV6-3 | TGTGCCAGCAGTTCCCCGGCCACCTCCTACGAGCAGTACTTC | CASSSPATSYEQYF
TRBJ1-1 | NA | NA | TRBV30 | TGTGCCTGGAGTGTATCGGCGGTGGGAACTGAAGCTTTCTTT | CAWSVSAVGTEAFF
TRBJ2-1 | TRBD2 | NA | TRBV3-1/TRBV3-2 | TGTGCCAGCAGCCCCATCTTGGGGGGAGGGCCCTCCTACAATGAGCAGTTCTTC | CASSPILGGGPSYNEQFF